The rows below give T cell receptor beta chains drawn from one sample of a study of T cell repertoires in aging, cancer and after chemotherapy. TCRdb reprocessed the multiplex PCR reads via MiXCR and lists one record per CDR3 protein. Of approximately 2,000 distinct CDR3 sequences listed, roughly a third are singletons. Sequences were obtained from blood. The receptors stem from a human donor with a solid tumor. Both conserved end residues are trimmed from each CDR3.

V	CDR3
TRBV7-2	ASSLDRPGGNTEAF
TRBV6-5	ASKTGDGYGYT
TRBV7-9	ASSLTSGLWYEQY
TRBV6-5	ASGGTHEQF
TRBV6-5	ASTRATGASTDTQY
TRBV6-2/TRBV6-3	ASSPSDVSYGYT
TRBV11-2	ASSLGVGTSGPGETQY
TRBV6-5	ASSYDNEQF
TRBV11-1	ASSLTDTGELF
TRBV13	ASSFGTANVYEQY
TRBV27	ASRPDPSGYSYEQY
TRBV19	ASSQLQGDQPQH
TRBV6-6	ASKETASNYGYT
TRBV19	ASSLMEGRLTGQPQH
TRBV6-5	ASSSPRAGQRHGYT
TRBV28	ASSSGQFTQY
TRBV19	ASTTDTQY
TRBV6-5	ASSYSIVWRGRSNEQF
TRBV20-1	SQGRVSNEQY
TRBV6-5	ATQEGASYGYT
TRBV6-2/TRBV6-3	ASSLDPSIYEQY
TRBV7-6	ASSETRTSGGGNTQY
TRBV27	ASSLTFGGNSPLH
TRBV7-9	ASSLPVVGGNEKLF
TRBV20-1	SATRDRDSPLH
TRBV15	ATSSLARLAGGDEQF
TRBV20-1	SASPGEFLGQTGELF
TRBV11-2	ASSLGTGRTDTQY
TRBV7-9	ASSPEGLSNQPQH
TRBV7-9	ASSPGVTDTQY
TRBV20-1	SARGRARETQY
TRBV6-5	ASTIPQRTSGENEEGRDEQF
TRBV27	ASSFKRADTDTQY
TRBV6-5	ASSGNVNEQF
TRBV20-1	GLLVNEKLF
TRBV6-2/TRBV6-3	ASRYRGTSGSGGGNEQF
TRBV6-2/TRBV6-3	ASSYTPRDQGQETQY
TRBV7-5	ARSSGQPTGELF
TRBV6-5	ASSYSAEVGHSPLH
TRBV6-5	ASSYSPHLGGITYNEQF
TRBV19	ASSMGDQETQY
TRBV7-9	ASSDILNSPLH
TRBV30	AWTQGGVPTMGGYT
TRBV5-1	ASSLGGSDAHEQY
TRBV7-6	ASSLDRDGELF